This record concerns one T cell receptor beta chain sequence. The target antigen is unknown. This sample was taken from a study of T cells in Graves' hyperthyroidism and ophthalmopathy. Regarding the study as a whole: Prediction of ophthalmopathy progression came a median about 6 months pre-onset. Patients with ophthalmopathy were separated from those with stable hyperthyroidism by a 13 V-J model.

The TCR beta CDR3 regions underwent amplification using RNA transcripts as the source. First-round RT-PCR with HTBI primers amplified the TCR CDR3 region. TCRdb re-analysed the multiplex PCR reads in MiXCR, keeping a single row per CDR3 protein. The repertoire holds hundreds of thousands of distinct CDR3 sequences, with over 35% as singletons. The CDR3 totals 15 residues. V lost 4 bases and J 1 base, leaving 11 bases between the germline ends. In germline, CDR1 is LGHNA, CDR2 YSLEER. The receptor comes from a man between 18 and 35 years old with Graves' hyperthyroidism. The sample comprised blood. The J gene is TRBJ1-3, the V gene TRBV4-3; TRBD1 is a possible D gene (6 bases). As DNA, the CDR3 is TGCGCCAGCAGCCGGGACATATCGTCTGGAAACACCATATATTTT. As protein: CASSRDISSGNTIYF.